This T cell receptor (beta chain) originates from a study of OX40 agonist ivuxolimab in advanced cancers. About the study: The study enrolled dose-escalation patients with hepatocellular carcinoma, melanoma, renal cell or head and neck cancer. A history of anti-PD-1, anti-PD-L1 or anti-CTLA-4 therapy was acceptable, and approximately 39% had some. Regarding the study as a whole: Clones of CD4+ and CD8+ blood T cells grew by week 6 at doses of 0.1 to 3.0 mg/kg.

TCRdb's table, derived via immunoSEQ multiplex PCR, lists solely in-frame clones and lacks some. The sample contains tens of thousands of clones, about nine tenths of which appear only once. Germline lookup yields CDR1 SGHVS and CDR2 FQNEAQ. The CDR3 is 18 amino acids. Trimming cost V 3 bases and J 4 bases; bases outside gene matches: 12. In regard to this clone: Its specificity is not known.

At cycle 4 day 1, cycle 7 day 1, and baseline, blood was sampled. The chain uses TRBV7-8 and TRBJ2-6, with TRBD1 matching 7 bases. The origin of this receptor is an adult with an advanced solid tumor such as melanoma, head and neck, liver or kidney cancer. The specimen was CD4+ or CD8+ T cells sorted from blood, collected in a trial of the OX40 agonist ivuxolimab. The CDR3: CASSFLDRPRSGANVLTF. CDR3 nucleotides: TGTGCCAGCAGCTTCTTGGACAGGCCGAGGTCCGGGGCCAACGTCCTGACTTTC.